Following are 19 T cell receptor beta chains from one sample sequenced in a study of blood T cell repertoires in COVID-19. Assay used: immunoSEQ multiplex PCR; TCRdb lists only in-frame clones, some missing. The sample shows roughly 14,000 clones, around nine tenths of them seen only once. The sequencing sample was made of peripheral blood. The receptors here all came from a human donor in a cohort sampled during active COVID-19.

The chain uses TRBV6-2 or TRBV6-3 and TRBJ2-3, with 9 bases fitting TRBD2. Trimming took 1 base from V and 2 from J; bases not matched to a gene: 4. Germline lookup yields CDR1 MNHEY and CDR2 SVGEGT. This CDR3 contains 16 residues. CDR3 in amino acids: CASSYLTSGTTDTQYF. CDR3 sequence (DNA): TGTGCCAGCAGTTACTTGACTAGCGGAACCACAGATACGCAGTATTTT.

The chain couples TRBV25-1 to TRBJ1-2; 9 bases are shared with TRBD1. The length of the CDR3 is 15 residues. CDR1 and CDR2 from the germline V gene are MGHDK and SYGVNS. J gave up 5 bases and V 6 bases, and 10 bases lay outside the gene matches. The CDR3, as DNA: TGTGCCAGCAGAGCAGCCGGGACAGGGTGGTATGGCTACACCTTC. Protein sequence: CASRAAGTGWYGYTF.

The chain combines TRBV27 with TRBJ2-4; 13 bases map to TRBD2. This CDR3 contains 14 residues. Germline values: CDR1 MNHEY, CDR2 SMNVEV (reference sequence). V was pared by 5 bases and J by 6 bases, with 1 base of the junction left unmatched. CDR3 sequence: CASSRLAGGNIQYF. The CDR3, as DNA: TGTGCCAGCAGTCGACTAGCGGGAGGAAACATTCAGTACTTC.

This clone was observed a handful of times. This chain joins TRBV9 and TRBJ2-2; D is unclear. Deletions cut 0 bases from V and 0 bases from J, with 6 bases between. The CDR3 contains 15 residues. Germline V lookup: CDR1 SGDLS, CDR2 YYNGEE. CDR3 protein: CASSVAGPNTGELFF. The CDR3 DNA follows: TGTGCCAGCAGCGTAGCGGGTCCGAACACCGGGGAGCTGTTTTTT.

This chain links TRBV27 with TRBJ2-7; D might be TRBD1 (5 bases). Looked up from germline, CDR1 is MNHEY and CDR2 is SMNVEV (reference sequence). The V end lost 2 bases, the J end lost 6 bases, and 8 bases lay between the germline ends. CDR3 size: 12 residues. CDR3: CASSLIRGEQYF. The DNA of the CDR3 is TGTGCCAGCAGTTTAATAAGGGGCGAGCAGTACTTC.

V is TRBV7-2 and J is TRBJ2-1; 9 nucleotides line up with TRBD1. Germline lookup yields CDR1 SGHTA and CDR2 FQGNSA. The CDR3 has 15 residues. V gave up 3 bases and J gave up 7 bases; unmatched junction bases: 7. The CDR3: CASSFEGTGLNEQFF. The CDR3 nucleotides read TGTGCCAGCAGCTTCGAAGGGACAGGGCTGAATGAGCAGTTCTTC.

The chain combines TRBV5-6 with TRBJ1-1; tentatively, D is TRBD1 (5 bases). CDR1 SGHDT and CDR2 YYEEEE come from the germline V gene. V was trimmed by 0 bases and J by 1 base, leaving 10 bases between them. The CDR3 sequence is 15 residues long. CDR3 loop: CASSLAPGSNTEAFF. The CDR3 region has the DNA TGTGCCAGCAGCTTGGCCCCAGGGTCGAACACTGAAGCTTTCTTT.

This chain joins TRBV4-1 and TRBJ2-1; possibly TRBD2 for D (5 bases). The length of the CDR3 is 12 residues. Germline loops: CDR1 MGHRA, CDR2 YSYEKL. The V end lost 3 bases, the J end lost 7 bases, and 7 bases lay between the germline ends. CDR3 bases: TGCGCCAGCAGCCACCGGGGAAATGAGCAGTTCTTC. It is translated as CASSHRGNEQFF.

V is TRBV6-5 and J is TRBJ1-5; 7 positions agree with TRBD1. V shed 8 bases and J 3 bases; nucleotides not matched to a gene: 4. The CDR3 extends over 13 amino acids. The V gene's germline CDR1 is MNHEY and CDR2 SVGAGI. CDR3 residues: CASSTGNNQPQHF. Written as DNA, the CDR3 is TGTGCCAGCTCGACAGGGAACAATCAGCCCCAGCATTTT.

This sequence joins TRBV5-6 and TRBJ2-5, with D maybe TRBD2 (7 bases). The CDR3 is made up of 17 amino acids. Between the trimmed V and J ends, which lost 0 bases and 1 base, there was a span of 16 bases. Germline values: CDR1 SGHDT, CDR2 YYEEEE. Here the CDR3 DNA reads TGTGCCAGCAGCTTGGAGGGGGGGCGGGGACCCCAAGAGACCCAGTACTTC. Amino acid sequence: CASSLEGGRGPQETQYF.

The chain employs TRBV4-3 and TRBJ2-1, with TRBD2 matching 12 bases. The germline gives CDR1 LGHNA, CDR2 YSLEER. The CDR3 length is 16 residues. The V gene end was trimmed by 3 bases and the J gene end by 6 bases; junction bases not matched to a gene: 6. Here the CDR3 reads CASSQELAGGINEQFF. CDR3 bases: TGCGCCAGCAGCCAGGAACTAGCGGGAGGTATCAATGAGCAGTTCTTC.

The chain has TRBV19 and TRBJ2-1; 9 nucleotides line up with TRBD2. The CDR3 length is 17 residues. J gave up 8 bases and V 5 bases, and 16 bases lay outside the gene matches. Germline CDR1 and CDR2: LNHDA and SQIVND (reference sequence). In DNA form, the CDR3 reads TGTGCCAGTAGTGCAGGCTTTAGCGGGAGCGAAGAGGATGAGCAGTTCTTC. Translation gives CASSAGFSGSEEDEQFF.

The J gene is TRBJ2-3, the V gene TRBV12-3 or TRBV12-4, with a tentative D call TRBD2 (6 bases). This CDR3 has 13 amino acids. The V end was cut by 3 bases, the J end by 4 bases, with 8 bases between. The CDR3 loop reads CASSFGGADTQYF. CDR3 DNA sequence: TGTGCCAGCAGTTTCGGAGGGGCAGATACGCAGTATTTT.

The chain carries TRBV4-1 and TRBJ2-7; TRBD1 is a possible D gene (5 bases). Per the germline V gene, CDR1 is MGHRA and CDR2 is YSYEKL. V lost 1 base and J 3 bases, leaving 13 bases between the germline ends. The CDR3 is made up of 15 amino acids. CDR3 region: CASSQGLTEIYEQYF. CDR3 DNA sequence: TGCGCCAGCAGCCAAGGCTTGACAGAAATCTACGAGCAGTACTTC.

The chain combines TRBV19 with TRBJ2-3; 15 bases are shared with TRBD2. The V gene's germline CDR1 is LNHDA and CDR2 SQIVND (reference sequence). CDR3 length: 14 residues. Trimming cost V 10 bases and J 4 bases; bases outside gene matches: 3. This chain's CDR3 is CATGLAGGPDTQYF. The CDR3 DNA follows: TGTGCCACGGGACTAGCGGGGGGCCCAGATACGCAGTATTTT.

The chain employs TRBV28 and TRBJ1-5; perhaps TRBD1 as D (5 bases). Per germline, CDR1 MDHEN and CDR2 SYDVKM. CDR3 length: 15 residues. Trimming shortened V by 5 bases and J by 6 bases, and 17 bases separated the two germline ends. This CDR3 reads CASSPGPQGRQPQHF. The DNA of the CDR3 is TGTGCCAGCAGTCCCGGACCCCAGGGTCGTCAGCCCCAGCATTTT.

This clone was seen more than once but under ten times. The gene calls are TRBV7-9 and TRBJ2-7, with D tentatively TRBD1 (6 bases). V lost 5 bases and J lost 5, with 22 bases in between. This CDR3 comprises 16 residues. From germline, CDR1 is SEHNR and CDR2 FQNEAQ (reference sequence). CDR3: CASSPGEGEAADEQYF. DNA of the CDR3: TGTGCCAGCAGCCCTGGCGAGGGGGAAGCCGCAGACGAGCAGTACTTC.

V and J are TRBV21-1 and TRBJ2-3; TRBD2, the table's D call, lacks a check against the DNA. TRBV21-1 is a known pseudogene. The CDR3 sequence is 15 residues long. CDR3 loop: CASRGGPGSTDTQYF. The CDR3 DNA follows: TGTGCCAGCCGCGGGGGGCCAGGTTCAACAGATACGCAGTATTTT.

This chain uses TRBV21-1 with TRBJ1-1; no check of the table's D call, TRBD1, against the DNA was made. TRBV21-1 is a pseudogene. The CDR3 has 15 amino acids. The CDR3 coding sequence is TGTGCCAGCAGCTTGAGCTCCAGGGGGAACACTGAAGCTTTCTTT. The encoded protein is CASSLSSRGNTEAFF.